A single sample gave rise to the 18 T cell receptor beta chains below, sequenced in a study of cytomegalovirus exposure and HLA in healthy donors. 13 Jbeta primers and 60 Vbeta primers were used for the PCR. The table came from immunoSEQ multiplex PCR; TCRdb's copy has only in-frame clones and leaves some out. Here the sample spans 85,000 to 95,000 clones, around 8% being singletons. The source material was PBMCs. These receptor sequences come from a man over 45 in good health and CMV-seronegative.

V usage is TRBV5-4 and J usage is TRBJ1-6, with TRBD1 matching over 7 bases. This CDR3 region has 14 residues. Germline values: CDR1 SGHNT, CDR2 YYREEE (reference sequence). Losses at the gene ends were 0 bases for V and 9 bases for J; bases not matched to a gene: 3. The CDR3 is CASSLEQGSSPLHF. For the CDR3, the DNA is TGTGCCAGCAGCTTGGAACAGGGGAGTTCACCCCTCCACTTT.

The V call is TRBV6-1, the J call TRBJ1-6, with TRBD1 matching 8 bases. The CDR3 is 14 residues long. Looked up from germline, CDR1 is MNHNS and CDR2 is SASEGT. The trim removed 10 bases at V and 8 bases at J, leaving 10 bases unmatched. This CDR3 is CATEDGQGYSPLHF. In DNA form, the CDR3 reads TGTGCCACCGAGGATGGACAGGGTTATTCACCCCTCCACTTT.

This clone was found a few times. The chain is built from TRBV5-1 and TRBJ2-1, with D maybe TRBD1 (6 bases). V was trimmed by 0 bases and J by 7 bases, leaving 11 bases between them. Per germline, CDR1 SGHRS and CDR2 YFSETQ. The CDR3 consists of 14 residues. CDR3 amino acids: CASSLGGPGNEQFF. The CDR3 bases are TGCGCCAGCAGCTTGGGGGGGCCAGGTAATGAGCAGTTCTTC.

This clone was recorded a few times. CDR3 protein: CASSLAAGVTGELFF. The DNA for the CDR3 is TGTGCCAGCAGCTTGGCTGCCGGGGTAACCGGGGAGCTGTTTTTT. This chain uses TRBV5-4 with TRBJ2-2; perhaps TRBD2 as D (5 bases). This CDR3 is built from 15 residues. The germline gives CDR1 SGHNT, CDR2 YYREEE (reference sequence). Trimming shortened V by 0 bases and J by 5 bases, and 11 bases separated the two germline ends.

CDR3 protein: CASSPGGSGANVLTF. Written as DNA, the CDR3 is TGTGCCAGCAGCCCCGGGGGATCAGGGGCCAACGTCCTGACTTTC. This chain links TRBV5-4 with TRBJ2-6, with D possibly matching TRBD2 (6 bases). The CDR3 is made up of 15 amino acids. Looked up from germline, CDR1 is SGHNT and CDR2 is YYREEE (reference sequence). V dropped 4 bases and J dropped 4 bases, with 12 bases sitting between them.

The table lists this clone with a few counts. The chain is built from TRBV19 and TRBJ2-7, with 8 bases lining up with TRBD1. The CDR3 length is 14 residues. With V trimmed by 6 bases and J by 2 bases, 6 bases remained unmatched. In germline, CDR1 is LNHDA, CDR2 SQIVND (reference sequence). In nucleotides, the CDR3 is TGTGCCAGTAGCCGGACAGGGAGGACCTACGAGCAGTACTTC. It specifies CASSRTGRTYEQYF.

This clone was detected a few times. The chain has TRBV28 and TRBJ1-5, with D possibly matching TRBD1 (5 bases). The germline V and J ends were trimmed by 5 bases and 4 bases, with 15 bases remaining between them. The length of the CDR3 is 15 residues. Germline CDR1 and CDR2: MDHEN and SYDVKM. The CDR3: CASSRRVLGNQPQHF. The CDR3 bases are TGTGCCAGCAGTCGCAGGGTTCTTGGGAATCAGCCCCAGCATTTT.

The V call is TRBV29-1, the J call TRBJ1-2, with TRBD1 as a possible D gene (6 bases). Germline lookup yields CDR1 SQVTM and CDR2 ANQGSEA. The CDR3 has 11 amino acids. The V end was cut by 7 bases, the J end by 5 bases, with 11 bases between. CDR3 DNA sequence: TGCAGCGGCGGACAGACTTATGGCTACACCTTC. Protein product: CSGGQTYGYTF.

This clone was recorded a few times. The sample contains more than one DNA sequence encoding this CDR3. V and J are TRBV28 and TRBJ1-5; 8 positions match TRBD1. Germline trimming cut 7 bases from V and 2 bases from J; bases unmatched to any gene: 4. Germline-derived CDR1 and CDR2 are MDHEN and SYDVKM. The CDR3 contains 14 residues. Here the CDR3 reads CASKTGGRNQPQHF. In nucleotides, the CDR3 is TGTGCCAGCAAAACAGGGGGTCGCAATCAGCCCCAGCATTTT.

This clone was seen a handful of times. The genes are TRBV27 and TRBJ2-3; D may be TRBD2 (7 bases). The germline V gene encodes CDR1 MNHEY and CDR2 SMNVEV (reference sequence). The CDR3 runs 16 residues. V lost 2 bases and J lost 2, with 14 bases in between. The CDR3 here is CASSLGAGALTDTQYF. CDR3 in DNA: TGTGCCAGCAGTTTAGGGGCGGGGGCCCTCACAGATACGCAGTATTTT.

This clone was found a few times. J is TRBJ2-7 and V is TRBV5-8; 11 nucleotides match TRBD1. V lost 5 bases and J lost 5; bases outside the gene matches: 12. CDR3 length: 16 residues. Looked up from germline, CDR1 is SGHTS and CDR2 is YDEGEE. CDR3 amino acids: CASSTGTGGYSDEQYF. The CDR3 nucleotides are TGTGCCAGCAGTACGGGGACAGGGGGTTATTCCGACGAGCAGTACTTC. The complete variable domain, with remaining parts taken from reference TRBV5-8 and TRBJ2-7, reads EAGVTQSPTHLIKTRGQQATLRCSPISGHTSVYWYQQALGLGLQFLLWYDEGEERNRGNFPPRFSGRQFPNYSSELNVNALELEDSALYLCASSTGTGGYSDEQYFGPGTRLTVT.

This clone has more than one count but fewer than ten. V is TRBV18 and J is TRBJ2-3; no definite D call. The length of the CDR3 is 14 residues. CDR1 KGHSH and CDR2 LQKENI come from the germline V gene. The V end lost 0 bases, the J end lost 3 bases, and 7 bases lay between the germline ends. CDR3 nucleotide sequence: TGTGCCAGCTCACCACCGTCCCGGACAGATACGCAGTATTTT. This translates into CASSPPSRTDTQYF.

This clone has more than one count but fewer than ten. This sequence joins TRBV6-1 and TRBJ1-2; the D gene is possibly TRBD1 (6 bases). This CDR3 spans 13 amino acids. Trimming took 0 bases from V and 8 from J, leaving 10 bases between them. Looked up from germline, CDR1 is MNHNS and CDR2 is SASEGT. The CDR3 sequence is CASSEARGAGYTF. The CDR3 DNA sequence: TGTGCCAGCAGTGAAGCGCGGGGGGCAGGCTACACCTTC.

This sequence joins TRBV19 and TRBJ1-5; D is unresolved. Per the germline V gene, CDR1 is LNHDA and CDR2 is SQIVND (reference sequence). The CDR3 is 14 amino acids. The germline V and J ends were trimmed by 7 bases and 3 bases, with 13 bases remaining between them. The CDR3 DNA reads TGTGCCAGTAACTATGACGGAGTCAATCAGCCCCAGCATTTT. This translates into CASNYDGVNQPQHF.

The rearrangement joins TRBV11-2 to TRBJ1-4; TRBD1 is a possible D gene (6 bases). Germline CDR1 SGHAT, CDR2 FQNNGV. The CDR3 spans 14 residues. The V and J ends lost 5 bases and 3 bases respectively, with 10 bases between them. The CDR3 reads CASSPGQPNEKLFF. The CDR3 bases are TGTGCCAGCAGCCCGGGACAACCTAATGAAAAACTGTTTTTT. The variable domain in full, with the rest retrieved from reference TRBV11-2 and TRBJ1-4, is EAGVAQSPRYKIIEKRQSVAFWCNPISGHATLYWYQQILGQGPKLLIQFQNNGVVDDSQLPKDRFSAERLKGVDSTLKIQPAKLEDSAVYLCASSPGQPNEKLFFGSGTQLSVL.

This chain connects TRBV19 to TRBJ2-1, with 7 positions matching TRBD2. V shed 7 bases, J shed 4 bases, and the junction held 10 bases outside the gene matches. Looked up from germline, CDR1 is LNHDA and CDR2 is SQIVND (reference sequence). CDR3 length equals 15 residues. CDR3: CASMAGTTLYNEQFF. CDR3 coding DNA: TGTGCCAGTATGGCCGGGACTACACTATACAATGAGCAGTTCTTC.

This clone was seen a handful of times. This chain joins TRBV27 and TRBJ2-5; D is possibly TRBD2 (5 bases). Germline CDR1 and CDR2: MNHEY and SMNVEV (reference sequence). V lost 5 bases, J lost 5 bases, and 18 bases lay in between. There are 15 residues in the CDR3. The CDR3 spells CASSSLGWRGETQYF. As DNA, the CDR3 is TGTGCCAGCAGTAGCTTGGGGTGGCGAGGGGAGACCCAGTACTTC.

A few counts support this clone. The rearrangement uses TRBV30 and TRBJ1-5; D is undetermined. The CDR3 runs to 13 residues. The V gene lost 4 bases and the J gene lost 7 bases, with 14 bases spanning the gap. CDR1 and CDR2 from the germline V gene are GTSNPN and SVGIG (reference sequence). CDR3: CAWTRGSGQPQHF. The CDR3 DNA reads as TGTGCCTGGACCAGAGGGTCCGGGCAGCCCCAGCATTTT.